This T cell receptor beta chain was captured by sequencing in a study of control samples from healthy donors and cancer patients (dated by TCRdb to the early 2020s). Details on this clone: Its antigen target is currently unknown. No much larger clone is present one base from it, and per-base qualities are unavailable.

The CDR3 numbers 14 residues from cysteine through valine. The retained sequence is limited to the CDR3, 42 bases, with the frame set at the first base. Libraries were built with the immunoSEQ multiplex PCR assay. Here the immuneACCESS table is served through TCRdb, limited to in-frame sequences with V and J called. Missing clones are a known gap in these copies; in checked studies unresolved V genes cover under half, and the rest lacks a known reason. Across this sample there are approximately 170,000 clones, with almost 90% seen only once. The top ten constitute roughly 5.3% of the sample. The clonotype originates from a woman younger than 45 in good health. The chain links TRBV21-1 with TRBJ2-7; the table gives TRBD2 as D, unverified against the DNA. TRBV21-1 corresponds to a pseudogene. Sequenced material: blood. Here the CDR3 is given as CASSWGGALYEQYV. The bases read TGTGCCAGCAGCTGGGGGGGGGCCCTCTACGAGCAGTACGTC.